Below are 17 T cell receptor beta chains sequenced from a single sample in a study of blood T cell repertoires in COVID-19. Repertoires were generated with immunoSEQ multiplex PCR, while TCRdb's copy carries only in-frame clones and drops some. The data show 150,000 to 200,000 clones, with around nine tenths seen just once and 9.5% to 15% held by the top ten. The sample taken for sequencing was peripheral blood. The receptor source for this set is a woman aged 65 to 85 with COVID-19, enrolled during active disease.

The V and J genes are TRBV28 and TRBJ1-1; perhaps TRBD1 as D (6 bases). This CDR3 contains 13 residues. In germline, CDR1 is MDHEN, CDR2 SYDVKM. V dropped 7 bases and J dropped 10 bases, with 19 bases sitting between them. DNA for the CDR3: TGTGCCAGCACCCTAGCGGGCAGGGGTCGAGCTTTCTTT. This codes for CASTLAGRGRAFF.

This rearrangement joins TRBV18 to TRBJ1-1; the match to TRBD1 covers 9 bases. The CDR3 is 16 amino acids. Per the germline V gene, CDR1 is KGHSH and CDR2 is LQKENI. Trimming cost V 2 bases and J 0 bases; bases outside gene matches: 4. CDR3 nucleotide sequence: TGTGCCAGCTCACCATGGACAGGGGAAATGAACACTGAAGCTTTCTTT. Translating gives CASSPWTGEMNTEAFF.

This clone is a singleton in its sample. The genes are TRBV13 and TRBJ1-1; no clear D. The CDR3 covers 15 residues. Between the trimmed V and J ends, which lost 5 bases and 5 bases, there was a span of 18 bases. The germline V gene has CDR1 PRHDT and CDR2 FYEKMQ (reference sequence). CDR3 residues: CASSPTNQGSTEAFF. The CDR3 nucleotides are TGTGCCAGCAGCCCTACGAACCAAGGGAGTACTGAAGCTTTCTTT.

V gene TRBV5-4 combines with J gene TRBJ2-2; D remains ambiguous. V lost 4 bases to trimming and J lost 2 bases, with 9 bases between them. The CDR3 is 14 amino acids. Germline lookup yields CDR1 SGHNT and CDR2 YYREEE (reference sequence). This CDR3 reads CASSLELNTGELFF. The CDR3 region has the DNA TGTGCCAGCAGCCTCGAACTCAACACCGGGGAGCTGTTTTTT. The full variable domain, its missing parts supplied by reference TRBV5-4 and TRBJ2-2, is ETGVTQSPTHLIKTRGQQVTLRCSSQSGHNTVSWYQQALGQGPQFIFQYYREEENGRGNFPPRFSGLQFPNYSSELNVNALELDDSALYLCASSLELNTGELFFGEGSRLTVL.

This chain joins TRBV2 and TRBJ1-6; possible D gene TRBD1, 6 bases. V was pared by 7 bases and J by 0 bases, with 13 bases between. In germline, CDR1 is SNHLY, CDR2 FYNNEI. The CDR3 has 16 residues. In DNA form, the CDR3 reads TGTGCCAGCAAATCAGGGGAAAGCTCCTATAATTCACCCCTCCACTTT. Translating gives CASKSGESSYNSPLHF.

This chain's CDR3 is CSVEKFTGTGKETQYF. CDR3 DNA: TGCAGCGTTGAGAAATTTACCGGGACAGGGAAAGAGACCCAGTACTTC. The chain links TRBV29-1 to TRBJ2-5; 9 bases match TRBD1. The V segment lost 3 bases and the J segment 3 bases; nucleotides outside the gene matches: 11. Germline CDR1 SQVTM, CDR2 ANQGSEA. This CDR3 spans 16 amino acids.

This chain connects TRBV10-3 to TRBJ1-5, with TRBD1 matching over 7 bases. Germline assignment: CDR1 ENHRY and CDR2 SYGVKD. The CDR3 length is 13 residues. V dropped 10 bases and J dropped 7; count of bases not matched to a gene: 10. The CDR3 region is CASRQGVGQPQHF. The CDR3 DNA sequence: TGTGCCAGCCGGCAGGGGGTTGGACAGCCCCAGCATTTT.

The chain has TRBV28 and TRBJ2-1; 11 bases match TRBD2. V gave up 6 bases and J gave up 9 bases; unmatched junction bases: 25. CDR3 length: 20 amino acids. CDR1 is MDHEN, CDR2 SYDVKM, per germline. CDR3 in DNA: TGTGCCAGCAGGGGGTTCCGGGAGACTAGCGGGATCTTCGCTCGGAGTGAGCAGTTCTTC. Its protein product is CASRGFRETSGIFARSEQFF.

This chain joins TRBV4-3 and TRBJ2-3; D is possibly TRBD2 (6 bases). Per the germline V gene, CDR1 is LGHNA and CDR2 is YSLEER. This CDR3 comprises 14 residues. V gave up 6 bases and J gave up 6 bases, with 16 bases separating them. The CDR3 nucleotides read TGCGCCAGCAGGGAGGCGGGACGCCCGGATACGCAGTATTTT. Residues: CASREAGRPDTQYF.

The rearrangement uses TRBV23-1 and TRBJ1-2; 10 nucleotides line up with TRBD1. TRBV23-1 is an ORF; its function is uncertain. The length of the CDR3 is 16 residues. The V segment lost 8 bases and the J segment 2 bases; nucleotides outside the gene matches: 11. CDR3: CASPRGGTGVNYGYTF. The CDR3 bases are TGCGCCAGCCCACGAGGGGGGACAGGGGTGAACTATGGCTACACCTTC.

V is TRBV5-1 and J is TRBJ2-1; 11 bases agree with TRBD2. The trim removed 2 bases at V and 6 bases at J, leaving 4 bases unmatched. Germline values: CDR1 SGHRS, CDR2 YFSETQ. There are 15 residues in the CDR3. The CDR3: CASSFRLAGPNEQFF. The CDR3 nucleotides read TGCGCCAGCAGCTTCAGACTAGCGGGGCCCAATGAGCAGTTCTTC.

The genes are TRBV5-6 and TRBJ1-5; D may be TRBD1 (6 bases). Trimming removed 1 base from V and 0 bases from J, with 14 bases in between. This CDR3 has 17 amino acids. CDR1 SGHDT and CDR2 YYEEEE come from the germline V gene. The CDR3 region has the DNA TGTGCCAGCAGCTTGTTTCGGACAGCTAATAGCAATCAGCCCCAGCATTTT. This gives the protein CASSLFRTANSNQPQHF.

The chain joins TRBV5-3 to TRBJ1-1; 8 bases match TRBD1. TRBV5-3 is filed as an ORF, its function uncertain. The junction had 11 bases not matched to a gene; V was cut back by 4 bases and J by 6 bases. This CDR3 contains 15 residues. The CDR3 DNA is TGTGCCAGAAGCCCTAAGGACAGGGAACGCGCTGAAGCTTTCTTT. Protein product: CARSPKDRERAEAFF.

The chain joins TRBV15 to TRBJ1-5, with TRBD1 matching over 7 bases. This CDR3 contains 13 residues. Germline values: CDR1 LNHNV, CDR2 YYDKDF (reference sequence). The junction had 1 base not matched to a gene; V was cut back by 2 bases and J by 6 bases. Here the CDR3 reads CATSRQGGQPQHF. The CDR3 coding sequence is TGTGCCACCAGCAGACAGGGGGGTCAGCCCCAGCATTTT.

The chain combines TRBV19 with TRBJ1-1; D call uncertain. Trimming cost V 3 bases and J 7 bases, with 21 bases left between them. Germline loops: CDR1 LNHDA, CDR2 SQIVND (reference sequence). There are 16 residues in the CDR3. CDR3 protein: CASSIFSAAGKLEAFF. CDR3 in DNA: TGTGCCAGTAGTATTTTTAGTGCGGCCGGCAAGCTTGAAGCTTTCTTT.

The rearrangement uses TRBV11-3 and TRBJ1-1; D remains unclear. Germline CDR1 SGHNT, CDR2 YENEEA. This CDR3 contains 14 residues. Trimming left V 3 bases short and J 0 bases short, with 8 bases between. Written as DNA, the CDR3 is TGTGCCAGCAGCTTCGACACGGTGAACACTGAAGCTTTCTTT. Protein product: CASSFDTVNTEAFF.

The chain is built from TRBV19 and TRBJ1-2; 8 nucleotides align to TRBD1. The CDR3 consists of 15 residues. After removal of 7 bases from V and 0 bases from J, the junction contained 7 bases not matched to a gene. Germline CDR1 LNHDA, CDR2 SQIVND (reference sequence). CDR3 in DNA: TGTGCCAGTAAAGGGGACAGGACGGCTAACTATGGCTACACCTTC. Translating gives CASKGDRTANYGYTF.